The following is a TCR beta chain sequence with its context. This clonotype was found many times. Its antigen is currently not known. Base qualities are not provided; no much larger clone lies one nucleotide away. This entry is derived from a study of response to subunit inactivated influenza vaccine listed by TCRdb under 2018. Describing the broader study: Deep quantitative profiling of the T cell receptor repertoire was used in the study to follow responses to a trivalent subunit inactivated influenza vaccine.

V ends up 0 bases short and J 7 bases short, with an unmatched junction base count of 5. In the germline V gene, CDR1 corresponds to KGHSH and CDR2 to LQKENI. The CDR3 goes from the cysteine to the phenylalanine over 15 residues. Only the CDR3 DNA is retained, 45 bases long and in frame from the first base. Library prep was done by RT-PCR. These reads were obtained on an Illumina HiSeq 2500. In TCRdb, the public reads were trimmed at Q25 with fastp and aligned with MiXCR, with productive beta chains retained. Every CDR3 protein is listed once, alongside the most common genes and DNA of its rows. In all, the sample holds 550,000 to 800,000 distinct CDR3 sequences, and 14% of those were seen once. 5.5% to 8% of the sample is held by the ten biggest clonotypes. The paper's findings and limits, for the study overall: The authors suggested that each seasonal influenza vaccination may recruit only a limited number of new T cells.

The specimen was PBMCs from blood, collected approximately 15 days before vaccination. This sequence was found in a man aged 45 to 65 who received an inactivated influenza vaccine. Donor details come from another sample of the same person, matched by shared clones. The receptor chain draws on TRBV18 and TRBJ2-1; a stretch of 8 junction bases matches TRBD2. Here the CDR3 is given as CASSPPGLGDNEQFF. The bases read TGTGCCAGCTCACCACCGGGACTAGGGGATAATGAGCAGTTCTTC.